This TCR beta chain was recorded in a study of neurological immune-mediated disorders. Germline-derived CDR1 and CDR2 are SGHRS and YFSETQ. V was trimmed by 7 bases and J by 3 bases, leaving 22 bases between them. This CDR3 spans 16 amino acids. This clonotype was detected many times. Documented time point: longitudinal time-point 2. As healthy controls, volunteers from a blood bank in Maryland, USA, were used. By 5'RACE with 10-nucleotide random UMIs, the cDNA was made. TCRdb re-called the 5' RACE reads through MiXCR, storing one row per CDR3 protein. The sample contains tens of thousands of distinct CDR3 sequences, more than 9.5% of which appear only once.

The chain combines TRBV5-1 with TRBJ1-1; D is unresolved. Source material: PBMCs. The sequence derives from a young man in good health. Written as DNA, the CDR3 is TGCGCCAGCTCAGCTGTTGCCCACCAGGTAGACACTGAAGCTTTCTTT. This translates into CASSAVAHQVDTEAFF.